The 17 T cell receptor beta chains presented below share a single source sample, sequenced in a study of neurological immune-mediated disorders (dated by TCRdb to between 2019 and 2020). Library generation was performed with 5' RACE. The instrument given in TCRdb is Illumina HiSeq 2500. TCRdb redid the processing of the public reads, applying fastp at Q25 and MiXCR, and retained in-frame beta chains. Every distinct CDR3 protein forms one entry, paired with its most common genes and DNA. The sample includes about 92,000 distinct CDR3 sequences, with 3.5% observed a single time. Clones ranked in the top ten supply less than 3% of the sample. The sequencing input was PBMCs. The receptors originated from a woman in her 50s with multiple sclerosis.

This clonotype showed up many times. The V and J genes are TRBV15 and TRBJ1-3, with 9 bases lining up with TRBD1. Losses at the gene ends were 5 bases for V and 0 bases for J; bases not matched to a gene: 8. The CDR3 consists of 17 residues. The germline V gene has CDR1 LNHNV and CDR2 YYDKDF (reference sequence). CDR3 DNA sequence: TGTGCCACCAGCCTGGACAGGGGTCCACTCTCTGGAAACACCATATATTTT. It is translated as CATSLDRGPLSGNTIYF.

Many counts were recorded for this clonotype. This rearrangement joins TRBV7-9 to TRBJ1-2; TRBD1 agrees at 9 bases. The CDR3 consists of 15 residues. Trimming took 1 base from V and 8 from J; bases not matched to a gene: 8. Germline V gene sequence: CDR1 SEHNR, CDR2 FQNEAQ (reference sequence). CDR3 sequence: CASSLVWDRVEGYTF. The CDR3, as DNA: TGTGCCAGCAGCTTAGTCTGGGACAGGGTAGAGGGCTACACCTTC.

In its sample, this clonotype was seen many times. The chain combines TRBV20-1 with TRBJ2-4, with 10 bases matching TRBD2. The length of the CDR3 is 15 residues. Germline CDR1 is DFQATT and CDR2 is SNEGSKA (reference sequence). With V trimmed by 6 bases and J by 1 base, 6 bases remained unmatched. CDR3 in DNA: TGCAGTGCGAGGCAGCGGGGGGGCGCCAAAAACATTCAGTACTTC. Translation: CSARQRGGAKNIQYF.

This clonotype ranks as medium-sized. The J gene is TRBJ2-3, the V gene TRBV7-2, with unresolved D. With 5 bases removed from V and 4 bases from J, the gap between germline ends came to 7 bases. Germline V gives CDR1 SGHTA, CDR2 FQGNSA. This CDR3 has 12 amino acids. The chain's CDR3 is CASSTQADTQYF. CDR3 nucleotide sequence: TGTGCCAGCAGCACTCAGGCAGATACGCAGTATTTT.

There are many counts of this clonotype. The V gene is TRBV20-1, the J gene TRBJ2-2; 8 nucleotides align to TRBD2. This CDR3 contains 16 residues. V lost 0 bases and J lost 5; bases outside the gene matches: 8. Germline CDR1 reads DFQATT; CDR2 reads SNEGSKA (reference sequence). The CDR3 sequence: CSARDRGTSRTGELFF. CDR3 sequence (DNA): TGCAGTGCTAGAGATAGAGGGACTAGTCGGACCGGGGAGCTGTTTTTT.

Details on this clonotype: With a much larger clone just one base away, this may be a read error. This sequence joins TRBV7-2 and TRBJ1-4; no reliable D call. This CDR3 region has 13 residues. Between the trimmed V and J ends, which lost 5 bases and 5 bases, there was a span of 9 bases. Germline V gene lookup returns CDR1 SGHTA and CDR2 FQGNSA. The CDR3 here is CASSPGLNEKLFF. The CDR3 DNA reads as TGTGCCAGCAGCCCGGGCCTGAATGAAAAACTGTTTTTT.

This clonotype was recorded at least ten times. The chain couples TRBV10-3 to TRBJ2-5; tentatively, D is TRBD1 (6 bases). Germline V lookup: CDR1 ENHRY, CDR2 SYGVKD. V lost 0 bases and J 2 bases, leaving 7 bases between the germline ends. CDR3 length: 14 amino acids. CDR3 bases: TGTGCCATCAGTGAGTCCAGGGGACAAGAGACCCAGTACTTC. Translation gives CAISESRGQETQYF.

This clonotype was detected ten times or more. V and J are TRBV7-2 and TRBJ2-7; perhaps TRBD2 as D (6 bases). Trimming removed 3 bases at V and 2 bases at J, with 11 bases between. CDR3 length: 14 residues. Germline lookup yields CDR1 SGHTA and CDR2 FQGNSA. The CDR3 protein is CASSFGTLTYEQYF. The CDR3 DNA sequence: TGTGCCAGCAGCTTTGGGACTTTAACCTACGAGCAGTACTTC. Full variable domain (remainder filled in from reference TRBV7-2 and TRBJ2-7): GAGVSQSPSNKVTEKGKDVELRCDPISGHTALYWYRQSLGQGLEFLIYFQGNSAPDKSGLPSDRFSAERTGGSVSTLTIQRTQQEDSAVYLCASSFGTLTYEQYFGPGTRLTVT.

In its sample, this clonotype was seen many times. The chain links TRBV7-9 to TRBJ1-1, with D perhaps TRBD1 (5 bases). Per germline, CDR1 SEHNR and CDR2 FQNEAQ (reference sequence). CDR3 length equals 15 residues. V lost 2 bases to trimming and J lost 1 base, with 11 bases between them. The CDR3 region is CASSLMAGTNTEAFF. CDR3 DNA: TGTGCCAGCAGCTTAATGGCAGGGACGAACACTGAAGCTTTCTTT.

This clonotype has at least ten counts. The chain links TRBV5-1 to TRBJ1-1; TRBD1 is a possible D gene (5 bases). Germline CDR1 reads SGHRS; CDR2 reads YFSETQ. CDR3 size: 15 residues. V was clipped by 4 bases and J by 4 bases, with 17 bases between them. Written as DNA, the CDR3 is TGCGCCAGCAGCCCCGGGGACGTTGGGAGCACTGAAGCTTTCTTT. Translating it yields CASSPGDVGSTEAFF.

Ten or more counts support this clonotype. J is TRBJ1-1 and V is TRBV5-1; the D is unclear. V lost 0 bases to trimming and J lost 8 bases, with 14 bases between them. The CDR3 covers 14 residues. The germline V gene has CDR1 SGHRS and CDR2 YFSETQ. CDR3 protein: CASSLVPGASEAFF. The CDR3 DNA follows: TGCGCCAGCAGCTTGGTGCCAGGTGCATCCGAAGCTTTCTTT.

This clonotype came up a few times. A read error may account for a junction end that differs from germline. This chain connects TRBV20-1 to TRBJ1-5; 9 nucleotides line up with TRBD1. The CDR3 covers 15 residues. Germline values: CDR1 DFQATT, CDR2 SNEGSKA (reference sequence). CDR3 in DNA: TGCAGTGCTAGGGGGGGACAGGGAAGAGGTAAGACCCAGAATTTT. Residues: CSARGGQGRGKTQNF.

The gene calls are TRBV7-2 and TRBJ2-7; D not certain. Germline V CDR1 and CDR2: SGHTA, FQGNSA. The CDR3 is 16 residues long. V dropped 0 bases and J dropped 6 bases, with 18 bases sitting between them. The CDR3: CASSLALPSAGCEQYF. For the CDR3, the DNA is TGTGCCAGCAGCTTAGCTTTACCCTCAGCAGGCTGCGAGCAGTACTTC.

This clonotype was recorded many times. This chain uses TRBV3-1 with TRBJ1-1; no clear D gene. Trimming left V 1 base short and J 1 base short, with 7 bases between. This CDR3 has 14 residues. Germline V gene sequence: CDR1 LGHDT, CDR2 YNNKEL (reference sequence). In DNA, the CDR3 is TGTGCCAGCAGCCAAGTGAAAGGGAACACTGAAGCTTTCTTT. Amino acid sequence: CASSQVKGNTEAFF.

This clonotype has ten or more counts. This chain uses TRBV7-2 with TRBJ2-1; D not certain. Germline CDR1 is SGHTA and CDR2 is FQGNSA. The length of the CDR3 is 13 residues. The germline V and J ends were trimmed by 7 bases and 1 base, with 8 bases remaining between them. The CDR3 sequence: CASTPGSYNEQFF. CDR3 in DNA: TGTGCCAGCACCCCTGGGTCCTACAATGAGCAGTTCTTC.

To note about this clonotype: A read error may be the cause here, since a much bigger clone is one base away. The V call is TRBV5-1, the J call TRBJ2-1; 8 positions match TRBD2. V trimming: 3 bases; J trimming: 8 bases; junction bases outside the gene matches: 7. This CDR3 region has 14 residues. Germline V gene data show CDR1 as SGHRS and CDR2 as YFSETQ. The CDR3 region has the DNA TGCGCCAGCAGCTACGGGGGGGTCCGGGATGAGCAGTTCTTC. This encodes CASSYGGVRDEQFF. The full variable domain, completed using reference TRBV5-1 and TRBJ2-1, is KAGVTQTPRYLIKTRGQQVTLSCSPISGHRSVSWYQQTPGQGLQFLFEYFSETQRNKGNFPGRFSGRQFSNSRSEMNVSTLELGDSALYLCASSYGGVRDEQFFGPGTRLTVL.

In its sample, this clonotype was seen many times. The CDR3 sequence: CASSLVKYNEQFF. In DNA, the CDR3 is TGTGCCAGCAGCTTAGTTAAATACAATGAGCAGTTCTTC. The V call is TRBV7-2, the J call TRBJ2-1; D is uncertain. V lost 1 base and J lost 4, with 5 bases in between. The germline CDR1 and CDR2 sequences are SGHTA and FQGNSA. This CDR3 has 13 residues.